This is a list of T cell receptor beta chains from one sample in a study of cytomegalovirus exposure and HLA in healthy donors. TCRdb keeps only in-frame clones here, not all; method: immunoSEQ multiplex PCR. The sample has a few hundred thousand clones, just over 85% seen once. Sample: PBMCs. Receptor source: a woman in her late teens or twenties in good health and CMV-seronegative. CDR3s include the opening cysteine and the closing phenylalanine or tryptophan. A D gene is named only where the DNA matches it firmly. Expanded clones are given a class, and other clones once, few, many or no size at all.

j_gene: TRBJ1-4; abundance: .; d_gene: TRBD1; v_gene: TRBV5-4; CDR3aa: CASSKKLTGGNEKLFF; CDR3nt: TGTGCCAGCAGCAAAAAGCTGACAGGGGGGAATGAAAAACTGTTTTTT
j_gene: TRBJ2-7; abundance: .; d_gene: TRBD2; v_gene: TRBV6-1; CDR3aa: CASSPRTSGSYEQYF; CDR3nt: TGTGCCAGCAGTCCACGGACTAGCGGCTCCTACGAGCAGTACTTC
j_gene: TRBJ1-1; abundance: .; d_gene: .; v_gene: TRBV7-8; CDR3aa: CASSLPPRSMNTEAFF; CDR3nt: TGTGCCAGCAGCTTACCTCCTCGGTCAATGAACACTGAAGCTTTCTTT
j_gene: TRBJ2-7; abundance: .; d_gene: .; v_gene: TRBV4-1; CDR3aa: CASSQEPGLNYEQYF; CDR3nt: TGCGCCAGCAGCCAAGAGCCGGGACTTAACTACGAGCAGTACTTC
j_gene: TRBJ1-5; abundance: .; d_gene: .; v_gene: TRBV19; CDR3aa: CASNQAGELQHF; CDR3nt: TGTGCCAGTAATCAGGCTGGGGAGCTGCAGCATTTT
j_gene: TRBJ1-1; abundance: .; d_gene: .; v_gene: TRBV6-1; CDR3aa: CASSEVSTLRGPTEAFF; CDR3nt: TGTGCCAGCAGTGAAGTGTCCACTCTCCGGGGTCCCACTGAAGCTTTCTTT
j_gene: TRBJ2-7; abundance: .; d_gene: .; v_gene: TRBV21-1; CDR3aa: CASSERGKSSGISYEQYF; CDR3nt: TGTGCCAGCAGCGAAAGGGGGAAGTCTAGCGGGATCAGTTACGAGCAGTACTTC
j_gene: TRBJ2-5; abundance: few; d_gene: .; v_gene: TRBV5-6; CDR3aa: CASGPLANGETQYF; CDR3nt: TGTGCCAGCGGCCCCCTAGCCAACGGGGAGACCCAGTACTTC
j_gene: TRBJ2-5; abundance: .; d_gene: TRBD2; v_gene: TRBV4-2; CDR3aa: CASSQRSPGLAGQETQYF; CDR3nt: TGTGCCAGCAGCCAGAGGTCCCCGGGACTAGCAGGCCAAGAGACCCAGTACTTC
j_gene: TRBJ1-4; abundance: .; d_gene: .; v_gene: TRBV25-1; CDR3aa: CASSELGGATNEKLFF; CDR3nt: TGTGCCAGCAGTGAATTAGGGGGGGCAACTAATGAAAAACTGTTTTTT
j_gene: TRBJ2-7; abundance: .; d_gene: TRBD2; v_gene: TRBV5-4; CDR3aa: CASRLGLAGFEQYF; CDR3nt: TGTGCCAGCAGGCTGGGACTAGCGGGCTTCGAGCAGTACTTC
j_gene: TRBJ1-2; abundance: .; d_gene: .; v_gene: TRBV5-5; CDR3aa: CASSLQGSGYTF; CDR3nt: TGTGCCAGCAGCTTACAGGGATCCGGCTACACCTTC
j_gene: TRBJ2-3; abundance: .; d_gene: TRBD2; v_gene: TRBV2; CDR3aa: CASSKISGRADTQYF; CDR3nt: TGTGCCAGCAGCAAAATTAGCGGGAGGGCCGATACGCAGTATTTT
j_gene: TRBJ2-5; abundance: .; d_gene: TRBD2; v_gene: TRBV5-6; CDR3aa: CASSPGGLAGVWETQYF; CDR3nt: TGTGCCAGCAGCCCTGGAGGACTAGCGGGAGTTTGGGAGACCCAGTACTTC
j_gene: TRBJ1-2; abundance: .; d_gene: TRBD1; v_gene: TRBV7-9; CDR3aa: CASHGQGGDGYTF; CDR3nt: TGTGCCAGCCATGGACAGGGTGGTGATGGCTACACCTTC
j_gene: TRBJ2-7; abundance: .; d_gene: TRBD1; v_gene: TRBV4-1; CDR3aa: CASSVQTGEWNEQYF; CDR3nt: TGCGCCAGCAGCGTTCAGACAGGGGAATGGAACGAGCAGTACTTC
j_gene: TRBJ2-1; abundance: .; d_gene: .; v_gene: TRBV9; CDR3aa: CASSGEVSSYNEQFF; CDR3nt: TGTGCCAGCAGCGGTGAGGTTAGCTCCTACAATGAGCAGTTCTTC
j_gene: TRBJ2-7; abundance: once; d_gene: TRBD2; v_gene: TRBV6-6; CDR3aa: CASSTGTSGSIYEQYF; CDR3nt: TGTGCCAGCAGTACTGGGACTAGCGGGAGTATCTACGAGCAGTACTTC
j_gene: TRBJ2-7; abundance: .; d_gene: TRBD2; v_gene: TRBV4-2; CDR3aa: CASSLTLAEGYEQYF; CDR3nt: TGTGCCAGCAGCCTCACACTAGCGGAGGGTTACGAGCAGTACTTC
j_gene: TRBJ1-2; abundance: .; d_gene: TRBD1; v_gene: TRBV19; CDR3aa: CASSPAGTGYGYTF; CDR3nt: TGTGCCAGTAGCCCGGCCGGGACAGGCTATGGCTACACCTTC
j_gene: TRBJ2-5; abundance: .; d_gene: .; v_gene: TRBV29-1; CDR3aa: CSVEIWAGVQETQYF; CDR3nt: TGCAGCGTTGAAATATGGGCAGGGGTCCAAGAGACCCAGTACTTC
j_gene: TRBJ2-7; abundance: .; d_gene: TRBD1; v_gene: TRBV9; CDR3aa: CASSVAPGGSYEQYF; CDR3nt: TGTGCCAGCAGCGTAGCCCCAGGGGGCAGCTACGAGCAGTACTTC
j_gene: TRBJ2-7; abundance: .; d_gene: TRBD2; v_gene: TRBV28; CDR3aa: CASSSPASGNPYEQYF; CDR3nt: TGTGCCAGCAGTTCTCCGGCTAGCGGGAACCCCTACGAGCAGTACTTC
j_gene: TRBJ1-1; abundance: .; d_gene: TRBD1; v_gene: TRBV2; CDR3aa: CASRAPQGAITEAFF; CDR3nt: TGTGCCAGCAGAGCACCCCAGGGGGCGATCACTGAAGCTTTCTTT
j_gene: TRBJ2-7; abundance: .; d_gene: TRBD1; v_gene: TRBV27; CDR3aa: CASSRDRVMVRGSEQYF; CDR3nt: TGTGCCAGCAGCCGGGACAGGGTGATGGTCCGCGGCTCCGAGCAGTACTTC
j_gene: TRBJ2-3; abundance: .; d_gene: TRBD2; v_gene: TRBV5-6; CDR3aa: CASSWILAGPTDTQYF; CDR3nt: TGTGCCAGCAGCTGGATACTAGCGGGACCCACAGATACGCAGTATTTT
j_gene: TRBJ2-1; abundance: .; d_gene: TRBD2; v_gene: TRBV7-2; CDR3aa: CASSWTSGLSYNEQFF; CDR3nt: TGTGCCAGCAGCTGGACTAGCGGGTTATCATACAATGAGCAGTTCTTC
j_gene: TRBJ1-2; abundance: few; d_gene: TRBD1; v_gene: TRBV2; CDR3aa: CASRDDRVLYGYTF; CDR3nt: TGTGCCAGCAGGGATGACAGGGTCCTATATGGCTACACCTTC
j_gene: TRBJ2-7; abundance: .; d_gene: TRBD1; v_gene: TRBV5-6; CDR3aa: CASSYQGVSYEQYF; CDR3nt: TGTGCCAGCAGCTATCAGGGGGTCTCCTACGAGCAGTACTTC
j_gene: TRBJ2-3; abundance: .; d_gene: .; v_gene: TRBV27; CDR3aa: CASSHGLPEDTQYF; CDR3nt: TGTGCCAGCAGTCACGGACTCCCGGAGGATACGCAGTATTTT
j_gene: TRBJ2-2; abundance: .; d_gene: .; v_gene: TRBV18; CDR3aa: CASSPRDFMGELFF; CDR3nt: TGTGCCAGCTCACCGAGGGATTTCATGGGGGAGCTGTTTTTT
j_gene: TRBJ2-6; abundance: .; d_gene: .; v_gene: TRBV2; CDR3aa: CASSTGNGANVLTF; CDR3nt: TGTGCCAGCAGCACAGGAAACGGGGCCAACGTCCTGACTTTC
j_gene: TRBJ2-3; abundance: .; d_gene: .; v_gene: TRBV27; CDR3aa: CASSLRSSGTDTQYF; CDR3nt: TGTGCCAGCAGTTTACGTTCTAGCGGCACAGATACGCAGTATTTT
j_gene: TRBJ2-1; abundance: .; d_gene: .; v_gene: TRBV18; CDR3aa: CASSPPNTPSSYNEQFF; CDR3nt: TGTGCCAGCTCACCACCGAATACCCCCAGCTCCTACAATGAGCAGTTCTTC
j_gene: TRBJ1-2; abundance: .; d_gene: TRBD1; v_gene: TRBV7-8; CDR3aa: CASSLVGQGSYGYTF; CDR3nt: TGTGCCAGCAGCTTAGTTGGACAGGGTTCATATGGCTACACCTTC
j_gene: TRBJ2-7; abundance: .; d_gene: TRBD1; v_gene: TRBV5-4; CDR3aa: CASSTGTGTPWPYEQYF; CDR3nt: TGTGCCAGCAGCACCGGGACAGGGACCCCGTGGCCCTACGAGCAGTACTTC
j_gene: TRBJ2-1; abundance: .; d_gene: TRBD2; v_gene: TRBV13; CDR3aa: CASSLVGLAGGRFF; CDR3nt: TGTGCCAGCAGCTTAGTGGGACTAGCGGGAGGCCGGTTCTTC
j_gene: TRBJ2-2; abundance: .; d_gene: .; v_gene: TRBV5-1; CDR3aa: CASSQQTGKTGELFF; CDR3nt: TGCGCCAGCAGCCAACAAACAGGGAAGACCGGGGAGCTGTTTTTT
j_gene: TRBJ2-5; abundance: .; d_gene: TRBD1; v_gene: TRBV18; CDR3aa: CASSGQAEETQYF; CDR3nt: TGTGCCAGCTCAGGACAGGCCGAAGAGACCCAGTACTTC
j_gene: TRBJ1-5; abundance: .; d_gene: TRBD1; v_gene: TRBV9; CDR3aa: CASSAAGGGQPQHF; CDR3nt: TGTGCCAGCAGCGCCGCAGGGGGCGGTCAGCCCCAGCATTTT
j_gene: TRBJ2-7; abundance: .; d_gene: .; v_gene: TRBV7-6; CDR3aa: CASSLAPGSADLNYEQYF; CDR3nt: TGTGCCAGCAGCTTAGCCCCCGGGTCGGCGGATCTAAACTACGAGCAGTACTTC
j_gene: TRBJ2-7; abundance: .; d_gene: .; v_gene: TRBV19; CDR3aa: CATAAGNEQYF; CDR3nt: TGTGCCACCGCCGCAGGCAACGAGCAGTACTTC
j_gene: TRBJ1-2; abundance: .; d_gene: TRBD1; v_gene: TRBV6-5; CDR3aa: CASSQTGAGYGYTF; CDR3nt: TGTGCCAGCAGCCAAACAGGGGCGGGCTATGGCTACACCTTC
j_gene: TRBJ1-2; abundance: .; d_gene: .; v_gene: TRBV27; CDR3aa: CASSYKGVGYGYTF; CDR3nt: TGTGCCAGCAGTTATAAGGGGGTAGGCTATGGCTACACCTTC
j_gene: TRBJ2-5; abundance: .; d_gene: .; v_gene: TRBV2; CDR3aa: CASSGLGGEETQYF; CDR3nt: TGTGCCAGCAGTGGACTAGGTGGGGAAGAGACCCAGTACTTC
j_gene: TRBJ2-1; abundance: .; d_gene: .; v_gene: TRBV18; CDR3aa: CASSRTSSYNEQFF; CDR3nt: TGTGCCAGCTCACGGACAAGCTCCTACAATGAGCAGTTCTTC
j_gene: TRBJ2-7; abundance: .; d_gene: TRBD2; v_gene: TRBV23-1; CDR3aa: CAPLRRTSGYEQYF; CDR3nt: TGCGCCCCCCTCAGGAGGACTAGCGGATACGAGCAGTACTTC
j_gene: TRBJ1-3; abundance: .; d_gene: .; v_gene: TRBV4-3; CDR3aa: CASSQETGPGNTIYF; CDR3nt: TGCGCCAGCAGCCAAGAAACAGGGCCCGGAAACACCATATATTTT
j_gene: TRBJ2-5; abundance: .; d_gene: TRBD1; v_gene: TRBV7-6; CDR3aa: CASSFGQGRQETQYF; CDR3nt: TGTGCCAGCAGCTTCGGACAGGGGCGGCAAGAGACCCAGTACTTC
j_gene: TRBJ2-1; abundance: once; d_gene: TRBD1; v_gene: TRBV25-1; CDR3aa: CASSVQGAHNEQFF; CDR3nt: TGTGCCAGCAGTGTACAGGGGGCCCACAATGAGCAGTTCTTC
j_gene: TRBJ2-1; abundance: .; d_gene: TRBD2; v_gene: TRBV29-1; CDR3aa: CSVATSGSINEQFF; CDR3nt: TGCAGCGTCGCGACTAGCGGGAGTATTAATGAGCAGTTCTTC
j_gene: TRBJ2-3; abundance: .; d_gene: .; v_gene: TRBV4-2; CDR3aa: CASSQSPGGTDTQYF; CDR3nt: TGTGCCAGCAGCCAAAGCCCGGGGGGCACAGATACGCAGTATTTT
j_gene: TRBJ2-5; abundance: .; d_gene: TRBD2; v_gene: TRBV5-6; CDR3aa: CASSDTGLAGETQYF; CDR3nt: TGTGCCAGCAGCGACACGGGACTAGCAGGGGAGACCCAGTACTTC
j_gene: TRBJ1-1; abundance: .; d_gene: .; v_gene: TRBV28; CDR3aa: CASTLHGLRAEAFF; CDR3nt: TGTGCCAGCACCCTTCATGGCCTCAGGGCTGAAGCTTTCTTT
j_gene: TRBJ2-7; abundance: .; d_gene: TRBD1; v_gene: TRBV7-2; CDR3aa: CASSANRGSSDEQYF; CDR3nt: TGTGCCAGCAGCGCGAACAGGGGGTCTAGCGACGAGCAGTACTTC
j_gene: TRBJ1-4; abundance: .; d_gene: .; v_gene: TRBV28; CDR3aa: CASRSDSITNEKLFF; CDR3nt: TGTGCCAGCAGATCAGACAGTATCACTAATGAAAAACTGTTTTTT
j_gene: TRBJ2-5; abundance: .; d_gene: TRBD1; v_gene: TRBV19; CDR3aa: CASSSGTGETQYF; CDR3nt: TGTGCCAGTAGTAGCGGGACAGGGGAGACCCAGTACTTC
j_gene: TRBJ2-5; abundance: .; d_gene: TRBD1; v_gene: TRBV7-8; CDR3aa: CASSYQGAGETQYF; CDR3nt: TGTGCCAGCAGCTACCAGGGGGCCGGGGAGACCCAGTACTTC
j_gene: TRBJ2-7; abundance: .; d_gene: .; v_gene: TRBV19; CDR3aa: CASATLSDYEQYF; CDR3nt: TGTGCCAGTGCGACACTTTCCGACTACGAGCAGTACTTC